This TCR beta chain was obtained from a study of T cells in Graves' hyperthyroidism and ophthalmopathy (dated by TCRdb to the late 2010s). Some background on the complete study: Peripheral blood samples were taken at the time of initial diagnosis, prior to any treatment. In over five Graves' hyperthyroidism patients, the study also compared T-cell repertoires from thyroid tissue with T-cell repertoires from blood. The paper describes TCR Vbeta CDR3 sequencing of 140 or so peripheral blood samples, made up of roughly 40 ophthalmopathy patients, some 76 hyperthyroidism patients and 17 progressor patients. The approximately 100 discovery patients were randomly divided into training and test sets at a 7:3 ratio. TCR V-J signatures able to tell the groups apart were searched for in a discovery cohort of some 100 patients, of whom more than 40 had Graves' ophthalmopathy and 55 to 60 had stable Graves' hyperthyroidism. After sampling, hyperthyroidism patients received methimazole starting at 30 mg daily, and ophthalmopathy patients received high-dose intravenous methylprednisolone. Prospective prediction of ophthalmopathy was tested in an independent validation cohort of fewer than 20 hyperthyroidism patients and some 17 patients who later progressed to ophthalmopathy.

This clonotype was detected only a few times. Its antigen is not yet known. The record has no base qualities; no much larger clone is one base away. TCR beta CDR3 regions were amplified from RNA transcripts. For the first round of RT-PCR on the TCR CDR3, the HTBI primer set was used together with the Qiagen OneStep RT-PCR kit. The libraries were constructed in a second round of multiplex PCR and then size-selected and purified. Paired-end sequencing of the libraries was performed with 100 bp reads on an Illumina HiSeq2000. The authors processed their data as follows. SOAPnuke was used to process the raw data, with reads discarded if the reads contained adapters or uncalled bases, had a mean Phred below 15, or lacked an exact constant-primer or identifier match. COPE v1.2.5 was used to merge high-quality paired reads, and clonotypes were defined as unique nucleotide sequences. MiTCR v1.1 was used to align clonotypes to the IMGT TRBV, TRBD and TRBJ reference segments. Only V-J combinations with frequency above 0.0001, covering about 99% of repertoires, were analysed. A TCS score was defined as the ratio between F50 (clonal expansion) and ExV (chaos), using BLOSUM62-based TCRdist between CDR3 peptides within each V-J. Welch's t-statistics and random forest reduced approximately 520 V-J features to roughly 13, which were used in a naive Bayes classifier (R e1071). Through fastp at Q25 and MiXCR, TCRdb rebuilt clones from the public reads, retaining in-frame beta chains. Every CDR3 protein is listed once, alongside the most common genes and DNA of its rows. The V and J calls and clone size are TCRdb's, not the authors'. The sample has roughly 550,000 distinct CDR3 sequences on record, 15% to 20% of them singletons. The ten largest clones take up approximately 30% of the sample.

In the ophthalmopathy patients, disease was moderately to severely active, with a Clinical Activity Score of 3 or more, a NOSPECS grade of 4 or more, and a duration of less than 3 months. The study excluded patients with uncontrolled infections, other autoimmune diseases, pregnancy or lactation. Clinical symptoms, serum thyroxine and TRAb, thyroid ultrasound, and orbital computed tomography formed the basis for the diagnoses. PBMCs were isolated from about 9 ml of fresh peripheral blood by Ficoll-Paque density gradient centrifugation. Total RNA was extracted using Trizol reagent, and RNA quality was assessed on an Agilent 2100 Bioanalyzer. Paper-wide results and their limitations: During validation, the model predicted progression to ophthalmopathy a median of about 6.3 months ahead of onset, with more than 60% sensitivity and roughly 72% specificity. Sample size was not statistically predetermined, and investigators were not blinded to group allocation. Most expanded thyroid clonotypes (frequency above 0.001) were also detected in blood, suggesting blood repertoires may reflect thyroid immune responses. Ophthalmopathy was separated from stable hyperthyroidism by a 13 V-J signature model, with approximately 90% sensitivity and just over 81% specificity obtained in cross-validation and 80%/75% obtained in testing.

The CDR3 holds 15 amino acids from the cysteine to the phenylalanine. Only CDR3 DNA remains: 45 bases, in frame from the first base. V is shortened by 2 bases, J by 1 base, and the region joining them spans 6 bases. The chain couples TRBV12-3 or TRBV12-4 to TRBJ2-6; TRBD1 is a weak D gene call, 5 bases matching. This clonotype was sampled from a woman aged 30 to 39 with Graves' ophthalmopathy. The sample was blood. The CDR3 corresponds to CASSLKGSGANVLTF. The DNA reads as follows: TGTGCCAGCAGTTTAAAGGGGTCTGGGGCCAACGTCCTGACTTTC.